This entry lists 5 T cell receptor beta chains sequenced from one sample in a study of neurological immune-mediated disorders. TCRdb re-called the 5' RACE reads through MiXCR, storing one row per CDR3 protein. The sample has 35,000 to 55,000 distinct CDR3 sequences, over 6% seen once; the top ten hold around 0.52%. Sequenced: CD4+ T cells from blood. Source of these receptors: a woman aged 40 to 50 in good health.

This clonotype was observed at least ten times. The CDR3 sequence: CAISQTSGNTDTQYF. In DNA, the CDR3 is TGTGCCATCAGTCAAACTAGCGGCAACACAGATACGCAGTATTTT. The chain carries TRBV10-3 and TRBJ2-3; 8 bases agree with TRBD2. Per the germline V gene, CDR1 is ENHRY and CDR2 is SYGVKD. With 5 bases clipped from V and 2 bases from J, the junction kept 6 bases outside the gene matches. The CDR3 loop spans 15 amino acids.

This clonotype was detected many times. The rearrangement uses TRBV6-5 and TRBJ2-2, with 8 nucleotides matching TRBD2. The trim removed 6 bases at V and 5 bases at J, leaving 14 bases unmatched. There are 17 residues in the CDR3. Germline values: CDR1 MNHEY, CDR2 SVGAGI. This chain's CDR3 is CASSYRLAPVGTGELFF. The DNA of the CDR3 is TGTGCCAGCAGCTATCGACTAGCGCCCGTCGGGACCGGGGAGCTGTTTTTT.

The sample holds many counts of this clonotype. The V and J genes are TRBV28 and TRBJ2-2, with 8 bases matching TRBD2. CDR3 size: 17 residues. The J segment lost 6 bases and the V segment lost 4 bases, leaving 13 bases of the junction unmatched. Germline assignment: CDR1 MDHEN and CDR2 SYDVKM. CDR3 loop: CASSSYGLAFTSGELFF. CDR3 in DNA: TGTGCCAGCAGTTCATACGGACTAGCATTTACGTCCGGGGAGCTGTTTTTT. The full variable domain, rest sourced from reference TRBV28 and TRBJ2-2, is DVKVTQSSRYLVKRTGEKVFLECVQDMDHENMFWYRQDPGLGLRLIYFSYDVKMKEKGDIPEGYSVSREKKERFSLILESASTNQTSMYLCASSSYGLAFTSGELFFGEGSRLTVL.

This clonotype was counted ten times or more. This chain joins TRBV15 and TRBJ1-1, with TRBD1 as a possible D gene (6 bases). Per germline, CDR1 LNHNV and CDR2 YYDKDF (reference sequence). The CDR3 contains 12 residues. Trimming cost V 4 bases and J 11 bases, with 14 bases left between them. The CDR3 DNA reads TGTGCCACCAGCATTGACAGGAAGATCGCTTTCTTT. This codes for CATSIDRKIAFF.

This clonotype was detected ten times or more. This rearrangement joins TRBV14 to TRBJ2-1, with a tentative D call TRBD2 (5 bases). Trimming stripped 1 base from V and 7 bases from J, with 14 bases between. The CDR3 loop spans 15 amino acids. Germline-derived CDR1 and CDR2 are SGHDN and FVKESK. The CDR3 here is CASSQGAGPGNEQFF. In DNA form, the CDR3 reads TGTGCCAGCAGCCAAGGGGCGGGTCCTGGGAATGAGCAGTTCTTC.